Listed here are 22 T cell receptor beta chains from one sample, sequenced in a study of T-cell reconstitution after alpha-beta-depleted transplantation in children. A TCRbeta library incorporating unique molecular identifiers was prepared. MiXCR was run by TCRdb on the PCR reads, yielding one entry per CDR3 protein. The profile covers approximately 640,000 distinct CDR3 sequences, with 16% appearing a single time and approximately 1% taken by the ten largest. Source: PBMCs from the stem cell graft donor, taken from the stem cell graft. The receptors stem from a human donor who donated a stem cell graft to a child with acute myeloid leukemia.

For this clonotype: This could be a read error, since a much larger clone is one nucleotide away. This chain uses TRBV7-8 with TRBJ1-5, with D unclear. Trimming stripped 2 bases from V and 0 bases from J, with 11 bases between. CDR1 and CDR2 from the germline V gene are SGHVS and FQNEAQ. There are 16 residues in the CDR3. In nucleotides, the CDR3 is TGTGCCAGCAGCTTAAGGGCAGCCTATAGCAATCAGCCCCAGCATTTT. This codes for CASSLRAAYSNQPQHF.

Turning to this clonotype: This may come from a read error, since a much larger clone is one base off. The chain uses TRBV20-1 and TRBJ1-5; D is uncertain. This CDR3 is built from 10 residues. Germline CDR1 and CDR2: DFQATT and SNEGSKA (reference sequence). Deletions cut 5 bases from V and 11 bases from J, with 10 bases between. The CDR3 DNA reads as TGCAGTGCTCGATTCGAGACCCAGCATTTT. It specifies CSARFETQHF.

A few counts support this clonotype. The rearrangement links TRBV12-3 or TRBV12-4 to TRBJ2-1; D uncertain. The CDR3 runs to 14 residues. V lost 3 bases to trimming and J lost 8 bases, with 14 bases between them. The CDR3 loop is CASSFVGLGYEQFF. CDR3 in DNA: TGTGCCAGCAGTTTCGTCGGGCTAGGGTATGAGCAGTTCTTC.

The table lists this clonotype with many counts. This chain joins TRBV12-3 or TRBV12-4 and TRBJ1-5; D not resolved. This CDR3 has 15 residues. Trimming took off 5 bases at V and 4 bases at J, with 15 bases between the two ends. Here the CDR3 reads CASSPDRTMNQPQHF. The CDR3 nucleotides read TGTGCCAGCAGTCCGGACCGTACGATGAATCAGCCCCAGCATTTT.

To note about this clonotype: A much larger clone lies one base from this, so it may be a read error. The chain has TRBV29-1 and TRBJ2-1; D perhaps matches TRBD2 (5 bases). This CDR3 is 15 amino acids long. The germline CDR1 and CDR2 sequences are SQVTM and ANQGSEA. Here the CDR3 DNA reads TGCAGCGTTGAAGGCGGGCTAGCCCCTACCAATGGGCAGTTCTTC. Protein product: CSVEGGLAPTNGQFF.

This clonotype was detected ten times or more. The CDR3 sequence is CATRGIRNNEQFF. The CDR3 region has the DNA TGTGCCACCAGAGGTATTCGGAACAATGAGCAGTTCTTC. The chain joins TRBV24-1 to TRBJ2-1; D unresolved. Germline V lookup: CDR1 KGHDR, CDR2 SFDVKD. The CDR3 extends over 13 amino acids. V lost 7 bases and J 5 bases, leaving 11 bases between the germline ends.

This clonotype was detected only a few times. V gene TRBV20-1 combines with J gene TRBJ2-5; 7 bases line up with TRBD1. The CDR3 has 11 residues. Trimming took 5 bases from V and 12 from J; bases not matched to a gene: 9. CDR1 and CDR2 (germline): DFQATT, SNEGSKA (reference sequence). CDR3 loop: CSAGVRDSEYF. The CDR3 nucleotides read TGCAGTGCTGGGGTCCGGGACAGCGAGTACTTC.

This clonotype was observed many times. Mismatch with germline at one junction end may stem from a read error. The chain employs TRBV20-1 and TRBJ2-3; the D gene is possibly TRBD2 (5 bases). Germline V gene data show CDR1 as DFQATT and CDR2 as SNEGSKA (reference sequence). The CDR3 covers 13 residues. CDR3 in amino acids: CSARGLLTDTQYF. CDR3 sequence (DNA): TGCAGTGCGAGAGGGCTGTTAACAGATACGCAGTATTTT.

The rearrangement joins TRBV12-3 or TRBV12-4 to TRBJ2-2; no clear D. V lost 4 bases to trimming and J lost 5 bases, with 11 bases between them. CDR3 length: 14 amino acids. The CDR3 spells CASSSRPRTGELFF. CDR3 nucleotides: TGTGCCAGCAGTTCCCGGCCACGGACCGGGGAGCTGTTTTTT.

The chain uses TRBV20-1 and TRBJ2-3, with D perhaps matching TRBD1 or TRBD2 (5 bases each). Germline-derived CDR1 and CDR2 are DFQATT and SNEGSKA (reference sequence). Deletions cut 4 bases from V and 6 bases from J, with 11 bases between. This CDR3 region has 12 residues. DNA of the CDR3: TGCAGTGCTACCTCCAGGGAGGATACGCAGTATTTT. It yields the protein CSATSREDTQYF.

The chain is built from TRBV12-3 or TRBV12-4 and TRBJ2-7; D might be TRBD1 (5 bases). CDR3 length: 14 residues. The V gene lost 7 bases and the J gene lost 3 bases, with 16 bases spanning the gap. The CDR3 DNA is TGTGCCAGCACCCTCCAGGGCTTAAACTACGAGCAGTACTTC. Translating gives CASTLQGLNYEQYF.

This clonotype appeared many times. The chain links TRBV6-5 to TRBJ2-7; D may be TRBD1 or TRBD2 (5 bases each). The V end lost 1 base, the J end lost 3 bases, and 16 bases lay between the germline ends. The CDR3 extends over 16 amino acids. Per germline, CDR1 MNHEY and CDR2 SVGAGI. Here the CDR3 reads CASSYFAGDPDYEQYF. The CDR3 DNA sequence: TGTGCCAGCAGTTACTTTGCCGGGGACCCAGACTACGAGCAGTACTTC.

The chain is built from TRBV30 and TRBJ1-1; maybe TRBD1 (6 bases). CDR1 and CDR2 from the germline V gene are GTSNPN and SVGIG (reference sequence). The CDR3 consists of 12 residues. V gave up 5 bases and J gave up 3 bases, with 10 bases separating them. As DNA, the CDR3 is TGTGCCTGGTCGGGGGGGCACACTGAAGCTTTCTTT. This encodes CAWSGGHTEAFF. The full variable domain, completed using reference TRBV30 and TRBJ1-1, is SQTIHQWPATLVQPVGSPLSLECTVEGTSNPNLYWYRQAAGRGLQLLFYSVGIGQISSEVPQNLSASRPQDRQFILSSKKLLLSDSGFYLCAWSGGHTEAFFGQGTRLTVV.

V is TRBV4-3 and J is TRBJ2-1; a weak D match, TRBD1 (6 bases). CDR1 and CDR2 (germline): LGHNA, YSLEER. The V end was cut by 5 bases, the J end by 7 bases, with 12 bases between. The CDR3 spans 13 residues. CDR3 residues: CASSYRVLNEQFF. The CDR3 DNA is TGCGCCAGCAGCTACAGGGTTTTAAATGAGCAGTTCTTC.

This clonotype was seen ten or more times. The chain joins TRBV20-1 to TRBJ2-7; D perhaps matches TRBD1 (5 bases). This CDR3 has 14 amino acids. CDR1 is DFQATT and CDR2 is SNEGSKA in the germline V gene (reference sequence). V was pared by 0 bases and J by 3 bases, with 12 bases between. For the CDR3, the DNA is TGCAGTGCTAGAGATCGGAGACAGAGCTACGAGCAGTACTTC. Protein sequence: CSARDRRQSYEQYF.

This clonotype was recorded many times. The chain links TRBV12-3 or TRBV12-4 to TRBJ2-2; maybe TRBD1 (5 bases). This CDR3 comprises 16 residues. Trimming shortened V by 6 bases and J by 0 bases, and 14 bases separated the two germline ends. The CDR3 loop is CASSSHRLANTGELFF. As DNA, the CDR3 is TGTGCCAGCAGCTCTCACAGGCTCGCGAACACCGGGGAGCTGTTTTTT.

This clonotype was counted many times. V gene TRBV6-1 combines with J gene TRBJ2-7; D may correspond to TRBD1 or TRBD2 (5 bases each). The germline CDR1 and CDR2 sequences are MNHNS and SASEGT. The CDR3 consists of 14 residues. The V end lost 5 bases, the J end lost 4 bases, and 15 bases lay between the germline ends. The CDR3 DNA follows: TGTGCCAGCAGTCCAACAAGGGGACGGTACGAGCAGTACGTC. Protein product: CASSPTRGRYEQYV.

For the CDR3, the DNA is TGTGCCAGCAGTCCCCCTTACGGGGGTGTAGACGAGCAGTACTTC. Encoded protein: CASSPPYGGVDEQYF. V and J are TRBV12-3 or TRBV12-4 and TRBJ2-7, with D possibly TRBD2 on 6 matching bases. This CDR3 contains 15 residues. Trimming took 5 bases from V and 5 from J, leaving 19 bases between them.

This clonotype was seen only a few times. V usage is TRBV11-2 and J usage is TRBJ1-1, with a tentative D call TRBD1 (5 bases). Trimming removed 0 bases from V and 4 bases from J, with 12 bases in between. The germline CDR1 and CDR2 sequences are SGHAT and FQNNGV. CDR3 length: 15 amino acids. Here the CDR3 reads CASSLEGEGGTEAFF. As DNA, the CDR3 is TGTGCCAGCAGCTTAGAGGGGGAGGGCGGCACTGAAGCTTTCTTT.

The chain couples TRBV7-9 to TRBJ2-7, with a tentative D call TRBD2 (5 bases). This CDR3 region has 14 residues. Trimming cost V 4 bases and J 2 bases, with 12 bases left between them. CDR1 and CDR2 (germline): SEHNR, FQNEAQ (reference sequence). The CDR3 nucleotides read TGTGCCAGCAGCTCCCCGGGGAAAGCCTACGAGCAGTACGTC. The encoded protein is CASSSPGKAYEQYV.

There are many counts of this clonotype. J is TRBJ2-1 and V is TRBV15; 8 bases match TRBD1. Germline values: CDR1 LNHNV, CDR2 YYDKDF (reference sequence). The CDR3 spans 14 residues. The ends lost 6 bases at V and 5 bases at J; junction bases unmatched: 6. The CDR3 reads CATSRQGSNNEQFF. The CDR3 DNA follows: TGTGCCACCAGTCGACAGGGGTCCAACAATGAGCAGTTCTTC.

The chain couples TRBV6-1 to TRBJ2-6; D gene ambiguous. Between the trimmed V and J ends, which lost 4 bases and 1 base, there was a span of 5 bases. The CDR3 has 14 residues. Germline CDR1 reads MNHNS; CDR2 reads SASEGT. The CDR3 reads CASSVLSGANVLTF. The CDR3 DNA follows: TGTGCCAGCAGTGTGCTTTCTGGGGCCAACGTCCTGACTTTC.